This TCR beta chain was documented in a study of neoadjuvant anti-PD-1 for oral cavity cancer. With V trimmed by 2 bases and J by 8 bases, 5 bases remained unmatched. CDR3 length: 14 amino acids. Germline CDR1 and CDR2: MNHEY and SVGAGI. The method was immunoSEQ multiplex PCR; TCRdb's version includes in-frame clones alone and lacks a portion of them. The sample contains about 14,000 clones, about two thirds of which appear only once. Time point reported: after neoadjuvant nivolumab, at surgical resection. The receptor was derived from a person aged 40-85 years with oral cavity squamous cell carcinoma. The material sequenced was PBMCs, taken after nivolumab (anti-PD-1) treatment. The V and J genes are TRBV6-5 and TRBJ1-3; 8 bases are shared with TRBD1. Here the CDR3 DNA reads TGTGCCAGCAGTTACGCGGGACAGGCAGACACCATATATTTT. Translating it yields CASSYAGQADTIYF.